These 12 T cell receptor beta chains came from one sample sequenced in a study of blood T cell repertoires in COVID-19. Some clones are missing from TCRdb's copy, which holds only in-frame ones; the method was immunoSEQ multiplex PCR. The sample carries more than 140,000 clones, about 83% recorded once. The sequencing input was peripheral blood. The receptor set was obtained from a human donor in a cohort sampled during active COVID-19.

The J gene is TRBJ2-1, the V gene TRBV11-3; 9 nucleotides align to TRBD2. The CDR3 length is 15 residues. Germline V gene data show CDR1 as SGHNT and CDR2 as YENEEA. With V trimmed by 1 base and J by 10 bases, 8 bases remained unmatched. CDR3: CASSLGLAGRREQFF. The CDR3 DNA sequence: TGTGCCAGCAGCTTAGGTCTAGCGGGACGGAGGGAGCAGTTCTTC.

The chain is built from TRBV19 and TRBJ2-1; 11 bases are shared with TRBD2. V dropped 5 bases and J dropped 6; count of bases not matched to a gene: 6. Germline assignment: CDR1 LNHDA and CDR2 SQIVND (reference sequence). The CDR3 has 15 residues. CDR3 in DNA: TGTGCCAGTAGTGAGCTAGCGGGAGGACTCAATGAGCAGTTCTTC. Its translation is CASSELAGGLNEQFF.

CDR3 in amino acids: CASSRGLTNTEAFF. As DNA, the CDR3 is TGTGCCAGCAGCCGAGGACTGACTAACACTGAAGCTTTCTTT. The genes are TRBV7-3 and TRBJ1-1; D remains unclear. CDR1 SGHTA and CDR2 FQGTGA come from the germline V gene. The CDR3 is 14 amino acids. Trimming stripped 5 bases from V and 2 bases from J, with 12 bases between.

This clone was seen only a few times. The chain recombines TRBV11-2 with TRBJ2-1; TRBD2 agrees at 14 bases. With 8 bases clipped from V and 3 bases from J, the junction kept 6 bases outside the gene matches. There are 16 residues in the CDR3. In germline, CDR1 is SGHAT, CDR2 FQNNGV. CDR3 sequence reads: CASGGLAGALYNEQFF. The CDR3 nucleotides are TGTGCCAGCGGGGGACTAGCGGGAGCACTCTACAATGAGCAGTTCTTC.

The chain recombines TRBV19 with TRBJ2-5; D is perhaps TRBD2 (7 bases). The CDR3 is 13 amino acids. Trimming cost V 5 bases and J 4 bases, with 11 bases left between them. Germline V lookup: CDR1 LNHDA, CDR2 SQIVND (reference sequence). The chain's CDR3 is CASSEGGGETQYF. DNA for the CDR3: TGTGCCAGTAGTGAGGGGGGGGGAGAGACCCAGTACTTC.

The chain is built from TRBV18 and TRBJ2-2, with a weak D call TRBD2 (5 bases). Germline V lookup: CDR1 KGHSH, CDR2 LQKENI. V was pared by 0 bases and J by 5 bases, with 10 bases between. This CDR3 spans 15 amino acids. CDR3 loop: CASSPPERATGELFF. Here the CDR3 DNA reads TGTGCCAGCTCACCACCCGAGAGGGCTACCGGGGAGCTGTTTTTT.

This sequence joins TRBV29-1 and TRBJ1-4, with 7 bases matching TRBD1. The length of the CDR3 is 12 residues. The germline CDR1 and CDR2 sequences are SQVTM and ANQGSEA. Trimming at V came to 5 bases and at J to 9 bases, leaving 6 bases not matched to a gene. The CDR3 is CSVSGQDKKLFF. CDR3 DNA: TGCAGCGTTAGTGGACAGGACAAAAAACTGTTTTTT.

The rearrangement uses TRBV4-2 and TRBJ2-1; 8 nucleotides agree with TRBD2. V lost 4 bases to trimming and J lost 4 bases; unmatched junction nucleotides: 15. The length of the CDR3 is 18 residues. Germline CDR1 LGHNA, CDR2 YNFKEQ. The CDR3 DNA reads TGTGCCAGCAGCCGGCTCCCCCTGCGGGAGGCGGGTTACAATGAGCAGTTCTTC. Translating gives CASSRLPLREAGYNEQFF.

Comments on this clone: The same CDR3 is also encoded by other DNA sequences in this sample. The chain employs TRBV29-1 and TRBJ2-1; 14 nucleotides match TRBD2. From germline, CDR1 is SQVTM and CDR2 ANQGSEA. Trimming cost V 6 bases and J 7 bases; bases outside gene matches: 2. CDR3 size: 13 residues. The chain's CDR3 is CSVGTSGSNEQFF. The CDR3 coding sequence is TGCAGCGTAGGGACTAGCGGGAGTAATGAGCAGTTCTTC.

This clone has a handful of counts. The rearrangement links TRBV19 to TRBJ1-5; D perhaps matches TRBD1 (5 bases). This CDR3 region has 16 residues. CDR1 is LNHDA, CDR2 SQIVND, per germline (reference sequence). The V gene lost 5 bases and the J gene lost 10 bases, with 24 bases spanning the gap. The CDR3 DNA reads TGTGCCAGTAGTCAGGGCGTCCTCGCTGTAGGGTCTCCCCAGCATTTT. Translated: CASSQGVLAVGSPQHF. Combining the CDR3 with reference TRBV19 and TRBJ1-5 gives the whole variable domain DGGITQSPKYLFRKEGQNVTLSCEQNLNHDAMYWYRQDPGQGLRLIYYSQIVNDFQKGDIAEGYSVSREKKESFPLTVTSAQKNPTAFYLCASSQGVLAVGSPQHFGDGTRLSIL.

The rearrangement joins TRBV19 to TRBJ2-4, with TRBD1 matching 8 bases. The CDR3 is made up of 14 amino acids. Germline V gene lookup returns CDR1 LNHDA and CDR2 SQIVND (reference sequence). V was pared by 5 bases and J by 7 bases, with 7 bases of the junction left unmatched. Here the CDR3 DNA reads TGTGCCAGTAGTTTCAGGGGGCGAGGGAACATTCAGTACTTC. This encodes CASSFRGRGNIQYF. The full variable domain, rest sourced from reference TRBV19 and TRBJ2-4, is DGGITQSPKYLFRKEGQNVTLSCEQNLNHDAMYWYRQDPGQGLRLIYYSQIVNDFQKGDIAEGYSVSREKKESFPLTVTSAQKNPTAFYLCASSFRGRGNIQYFGAGTRLSVL.

The rearrangement joins TRBV29-1 to TRBJ1-1; tentative D call: TRBD1 (5 bases). The ends were cut back, 7 bases at V and 5 bases at J, with 11 bases in the middle. In germline, CDR1 is SQVTM, CDR2 ANQGSEA. The CDR3 is 11 amino acids. As DNA, the CDR3 is TGCAGCGGTTTAACAGGTACTGAAGCTTTCTTT. Translating gives CSGLTGTEAFF. The full variable domain, its missing parts supplied by reference TRBV29-1 and TRBJ1-1, is SAVISQKPSRDICQRGTSLTIQCQVDSQVTMMFWYRQQPGQSLTLIATANQGSEATYESGFVIDKFPISRPNLTFSTLTVSNMSPEDSSIYLCSGLTGTEAFFGQGTRLTVV.